Sequencing of this T cell receptor (beta chain) was carried out in a study of cytomegalovirus exposure and HLA in healthy donors. Study details: Researchers found that about 84% of 350 to 500 genotyped donors fell within the Caucasian-associated ancestry cluster.

PCR employed 60 Vbeta and 13 Jbeta primers. TCRdb keeps only in-frame clones here, not all; method: immunoSEQ multiplex PCR. The sample holds under 200,000 clones; about 78% are singletons and the top ten take approximately 5.1%. Unmatched junction bases numbered 0, after V lost 3 bases and J lost 1 base. CDR1 LNHDA and CDR2 SQIVND come from the germline V gene (reference sequence). The CDR3 extends over 14 amino acids. The chain employs TRBV19 and TRBJ1-1, with 9 bases aligning to TRBD1. The clonotype comes from a man in his forties in good health and CMV-seronegative. Specimen: PBMCs. CDR3 DNA: TGTGCCAGTAGTATGACAGGGGGGAACACTGAAGCTTTCTTT. It encodes CASSMTGGNTEAFF.